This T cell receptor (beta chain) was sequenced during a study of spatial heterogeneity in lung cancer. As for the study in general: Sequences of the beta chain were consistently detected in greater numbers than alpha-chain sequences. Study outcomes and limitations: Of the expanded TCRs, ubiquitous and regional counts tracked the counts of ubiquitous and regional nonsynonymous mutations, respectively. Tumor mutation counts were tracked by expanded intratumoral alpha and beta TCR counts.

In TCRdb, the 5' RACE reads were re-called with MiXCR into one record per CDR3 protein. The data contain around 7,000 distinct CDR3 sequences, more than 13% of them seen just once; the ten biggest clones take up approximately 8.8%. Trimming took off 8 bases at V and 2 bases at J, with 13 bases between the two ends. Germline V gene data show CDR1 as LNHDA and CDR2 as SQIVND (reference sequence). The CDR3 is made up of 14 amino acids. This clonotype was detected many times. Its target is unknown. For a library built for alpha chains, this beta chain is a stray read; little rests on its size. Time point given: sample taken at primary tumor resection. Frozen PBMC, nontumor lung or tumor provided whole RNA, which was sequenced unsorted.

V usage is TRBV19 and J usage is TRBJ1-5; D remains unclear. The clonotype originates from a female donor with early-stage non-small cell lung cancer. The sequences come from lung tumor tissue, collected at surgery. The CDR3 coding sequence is TGTGCCAGTTCGAAGGGTGTTGGCAATCAGCCCCAGCATTTT. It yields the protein CASSKGVGNQPQHF. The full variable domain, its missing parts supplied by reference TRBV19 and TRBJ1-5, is DGGITQSPKYLFRKEGQNVTLSCEQNLNHDAMYWYRQDPGQGLRLIYYSQIVNDFQKGDIAEGYSVSREKKESFPLTVTSAQKNPTAFYLCASSKGVGNQPQHFGDGTRLSIL.